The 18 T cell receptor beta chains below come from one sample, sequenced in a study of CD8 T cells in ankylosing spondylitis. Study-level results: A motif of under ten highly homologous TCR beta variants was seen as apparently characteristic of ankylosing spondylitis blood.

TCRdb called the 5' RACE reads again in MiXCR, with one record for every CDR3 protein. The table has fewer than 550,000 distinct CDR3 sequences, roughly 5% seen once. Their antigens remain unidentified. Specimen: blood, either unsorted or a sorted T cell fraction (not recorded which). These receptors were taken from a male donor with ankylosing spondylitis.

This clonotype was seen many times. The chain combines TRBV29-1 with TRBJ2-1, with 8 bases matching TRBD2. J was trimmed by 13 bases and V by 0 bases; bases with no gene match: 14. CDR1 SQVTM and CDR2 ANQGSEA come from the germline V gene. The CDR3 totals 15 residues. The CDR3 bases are TGCAGCGTTGAAGATCGGCGGACTAGCTGGGGTCATCAGTTCTTC. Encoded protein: CSVEDRRTSWGHQFF.

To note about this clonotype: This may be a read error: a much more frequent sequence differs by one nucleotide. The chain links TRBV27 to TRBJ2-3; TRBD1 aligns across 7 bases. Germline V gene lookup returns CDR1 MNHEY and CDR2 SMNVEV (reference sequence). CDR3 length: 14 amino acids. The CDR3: CVSRGTYSTDTQYF. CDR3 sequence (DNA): TGTGTCAGCAGGGGGACCTATAGCACAGATACGCAGTATTTT.

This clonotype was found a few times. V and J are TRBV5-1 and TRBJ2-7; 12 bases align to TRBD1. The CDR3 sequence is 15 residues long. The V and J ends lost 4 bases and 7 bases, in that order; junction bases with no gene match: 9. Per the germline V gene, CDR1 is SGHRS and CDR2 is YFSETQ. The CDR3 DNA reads TGCGCCAGCAGCACCGGGACAGGGGGCCCCCGGGAGCAGTACTTC. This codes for CASSTGTGGPREQYF.

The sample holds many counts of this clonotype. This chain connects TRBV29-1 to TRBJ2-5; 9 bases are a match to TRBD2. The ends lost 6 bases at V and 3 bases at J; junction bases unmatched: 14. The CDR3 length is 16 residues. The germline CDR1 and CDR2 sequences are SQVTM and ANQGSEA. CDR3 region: CSVGTRTSEPKETQYF. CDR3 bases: TGCAGCGTGGGGACTCGGACTAGCGAACCGAAAGAGACCCAGTACTTC.

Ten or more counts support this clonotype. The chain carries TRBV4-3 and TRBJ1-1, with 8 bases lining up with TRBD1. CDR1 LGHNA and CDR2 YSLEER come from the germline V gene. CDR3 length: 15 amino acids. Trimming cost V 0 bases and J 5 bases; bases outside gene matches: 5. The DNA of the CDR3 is TGCGCCAGCAGCCAAGATACAGGGGGGAGAACTGAAGCTTTCTTT. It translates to CASSQDTGGRTEAFF.

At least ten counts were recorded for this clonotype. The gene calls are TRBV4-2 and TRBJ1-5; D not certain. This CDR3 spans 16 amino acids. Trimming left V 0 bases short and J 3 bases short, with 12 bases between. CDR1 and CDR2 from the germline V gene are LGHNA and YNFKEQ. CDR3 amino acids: CASSQEMGMTNQPQHF. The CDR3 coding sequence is TGTGCCAGCAGCCAAGAGATGGGGATGACCAATCAGCCCCAGCATTTT.

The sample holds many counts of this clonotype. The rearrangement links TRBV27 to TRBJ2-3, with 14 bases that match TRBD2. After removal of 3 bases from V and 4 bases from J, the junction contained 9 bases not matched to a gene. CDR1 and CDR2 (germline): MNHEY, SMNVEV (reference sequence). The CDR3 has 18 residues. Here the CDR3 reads CASSLTSGRAHGPDTQYF. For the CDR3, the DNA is TGTGCCAGCAGTTTGACTAGCGGGAGGGCCCATGGCCCAGATACGCAGTATTTT.

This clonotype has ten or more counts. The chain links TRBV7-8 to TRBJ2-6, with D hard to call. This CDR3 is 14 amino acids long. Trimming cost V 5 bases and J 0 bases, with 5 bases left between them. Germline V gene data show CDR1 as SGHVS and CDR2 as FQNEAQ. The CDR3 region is CASSMSSGANVLTF. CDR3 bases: TGTGCCAGCAGCATGAGCTCTGGGGCCAACGTCCTGACTTTC.

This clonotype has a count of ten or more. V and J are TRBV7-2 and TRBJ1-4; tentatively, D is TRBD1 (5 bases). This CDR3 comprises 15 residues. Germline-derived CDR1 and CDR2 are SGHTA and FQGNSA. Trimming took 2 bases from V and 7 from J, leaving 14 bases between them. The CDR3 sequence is CASSLQRGIAEKLFF. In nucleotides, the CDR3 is TGTGCCAGCAGCTTACAGCGGGGGATTGCTGAAAAACTGTTTTTT.

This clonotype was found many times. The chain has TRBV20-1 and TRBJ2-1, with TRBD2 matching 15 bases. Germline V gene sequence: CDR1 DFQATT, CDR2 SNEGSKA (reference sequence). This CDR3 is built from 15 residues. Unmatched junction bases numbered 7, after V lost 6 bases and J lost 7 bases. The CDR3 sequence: CSAWTSGRAGNEQFF. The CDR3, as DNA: TGCAGTGCCTGGACTAGCGGGAGGGCCGGTAATGAGCAGTTCTTC.

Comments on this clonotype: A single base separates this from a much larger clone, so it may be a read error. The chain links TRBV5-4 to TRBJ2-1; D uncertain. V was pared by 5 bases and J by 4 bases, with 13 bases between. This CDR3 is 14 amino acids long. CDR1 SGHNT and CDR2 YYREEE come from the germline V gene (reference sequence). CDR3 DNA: TGTGCCAGCAGGGTCAGTCCCATTTACAATGAGCAGTTCTTC. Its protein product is CASRVSPIYNEQFF.

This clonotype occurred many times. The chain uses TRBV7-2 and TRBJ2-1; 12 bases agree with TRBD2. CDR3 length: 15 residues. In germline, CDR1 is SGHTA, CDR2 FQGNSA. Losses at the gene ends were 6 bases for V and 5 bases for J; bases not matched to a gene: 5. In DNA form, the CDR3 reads TGTGCCAGCAGTTTCGGACTAGCGGGGAACAATGAGCAGTTCTTC. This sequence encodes CASSFGLAGNNEQFF.

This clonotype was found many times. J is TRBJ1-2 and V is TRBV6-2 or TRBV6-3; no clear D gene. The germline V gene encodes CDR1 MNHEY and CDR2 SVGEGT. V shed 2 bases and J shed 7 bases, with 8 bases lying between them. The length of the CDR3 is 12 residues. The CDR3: CASSYGERGYTF. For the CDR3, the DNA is TGTGCCAGCAGTTACGGAGAGCGTGGCTACACCTTC.

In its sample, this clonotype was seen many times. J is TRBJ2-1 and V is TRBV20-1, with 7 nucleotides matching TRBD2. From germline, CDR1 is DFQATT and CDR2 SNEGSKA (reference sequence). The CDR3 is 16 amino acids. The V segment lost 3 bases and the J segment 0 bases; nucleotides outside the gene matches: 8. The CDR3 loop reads CSARVPAGSSYNEQFF. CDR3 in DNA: TGCAGTGCTAGGGTTCCAGCGGGGAGCTCCTACAATGAGCAGTTCTTC.

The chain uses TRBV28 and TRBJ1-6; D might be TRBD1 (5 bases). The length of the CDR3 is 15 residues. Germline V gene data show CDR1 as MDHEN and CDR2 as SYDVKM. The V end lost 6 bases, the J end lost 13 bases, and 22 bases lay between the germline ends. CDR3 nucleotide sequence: TGTGCCAGCAGCCCTCGGGTGGGGGGGTTCCCCCCCCTCCACTTT. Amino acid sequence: CASSPRVGGFPPLHF. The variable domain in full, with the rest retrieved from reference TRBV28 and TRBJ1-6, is DVKVTQSSRYLVKRTGEKVFLECVQDMDHENMFWYRQDPGLGLRLIYFSYDVKMKEKGDIPEGYSVSREKKERFSLILESASTNQTSMYLCASSPRVGGFPPLHFGNGTRLTVT.

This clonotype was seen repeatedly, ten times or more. CDR3 coding DNA: TGCGCCAGCAGCTTGGAACAGATTGATAAAGCTTTCTTT. Amino acid sequence: CASSLEQIDKAFF. The genes are TRBV5-1 and TRBJ1-1, with D uncertain. CDR3 length: 13 amino acids. The germline CDR1 and CDR2 sequences are SGHRS and YFSETQ. Trimming shortened V by 0 bases and J by 9 bases, and 12 bases separated the two germline ends.

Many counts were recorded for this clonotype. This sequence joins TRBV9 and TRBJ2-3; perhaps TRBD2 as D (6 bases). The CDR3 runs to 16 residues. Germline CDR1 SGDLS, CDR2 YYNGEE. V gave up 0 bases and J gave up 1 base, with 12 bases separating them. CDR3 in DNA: TGTGCCAGCAGCGTAGGTAAGGGAGGCGGCACAGATACGCAGTATTTT. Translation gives CASSVGKGGGTDTQYF.

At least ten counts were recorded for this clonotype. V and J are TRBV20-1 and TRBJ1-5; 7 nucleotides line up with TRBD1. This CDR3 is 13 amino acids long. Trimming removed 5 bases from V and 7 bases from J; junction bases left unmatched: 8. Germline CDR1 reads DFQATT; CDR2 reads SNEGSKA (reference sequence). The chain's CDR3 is CSAAGQFGQPQHF. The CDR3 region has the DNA TGCAGTGCTGCGGGACAGTTCGGACAGCCCCAGCATTTT.